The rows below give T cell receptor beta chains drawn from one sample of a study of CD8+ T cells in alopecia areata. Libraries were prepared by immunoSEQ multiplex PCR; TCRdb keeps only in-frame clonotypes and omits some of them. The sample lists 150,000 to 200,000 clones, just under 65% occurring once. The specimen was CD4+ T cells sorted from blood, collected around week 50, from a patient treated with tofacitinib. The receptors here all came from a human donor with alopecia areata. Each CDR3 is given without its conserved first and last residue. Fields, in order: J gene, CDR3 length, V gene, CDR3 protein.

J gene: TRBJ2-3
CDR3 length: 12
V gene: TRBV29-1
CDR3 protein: SVAIGLSTDTQY

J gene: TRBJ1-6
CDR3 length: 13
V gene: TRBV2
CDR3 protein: ASSFDRVRNSPLH

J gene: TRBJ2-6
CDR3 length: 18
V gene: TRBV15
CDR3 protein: ATSRFKLGQGGSGANVLT

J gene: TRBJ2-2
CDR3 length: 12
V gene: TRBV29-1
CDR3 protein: SVLGGVGTGELF

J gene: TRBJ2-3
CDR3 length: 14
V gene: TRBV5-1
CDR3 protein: ASSLWADISTDTQY

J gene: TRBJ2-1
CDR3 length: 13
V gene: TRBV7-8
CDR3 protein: ASTPPGLIYNEQF

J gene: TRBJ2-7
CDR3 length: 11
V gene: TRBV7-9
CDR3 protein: ASLRTAPYEQY

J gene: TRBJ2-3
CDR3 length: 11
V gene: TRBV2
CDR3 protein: ASGQLSTDTQY

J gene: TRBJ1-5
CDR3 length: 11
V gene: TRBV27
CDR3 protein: ASSRAVNQPQH

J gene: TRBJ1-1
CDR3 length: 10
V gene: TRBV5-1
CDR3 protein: ASSTNGAEAF

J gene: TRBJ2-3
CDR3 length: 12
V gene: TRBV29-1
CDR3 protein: STAGLPAGDTQY

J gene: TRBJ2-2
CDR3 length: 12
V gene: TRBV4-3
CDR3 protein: ASRTGSNTGELF

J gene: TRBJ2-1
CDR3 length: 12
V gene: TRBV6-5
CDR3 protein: ASSPGTGYGEQF

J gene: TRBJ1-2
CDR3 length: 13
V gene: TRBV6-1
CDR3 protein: ASSESRTALGGYT

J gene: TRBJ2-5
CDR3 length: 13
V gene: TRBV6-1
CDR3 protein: ASRARREKQETQY

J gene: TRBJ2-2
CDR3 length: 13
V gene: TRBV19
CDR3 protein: ASSSGTANTGELF

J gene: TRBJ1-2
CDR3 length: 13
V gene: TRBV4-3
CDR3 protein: ASSQDRGRVDGYT

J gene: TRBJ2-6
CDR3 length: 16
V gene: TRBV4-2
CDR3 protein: ASSLPGTGFSGANVLT

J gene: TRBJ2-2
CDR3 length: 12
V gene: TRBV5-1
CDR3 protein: ASSQGQGHGELF

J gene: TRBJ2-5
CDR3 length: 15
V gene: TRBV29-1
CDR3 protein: SVRSSTRTARQETQY

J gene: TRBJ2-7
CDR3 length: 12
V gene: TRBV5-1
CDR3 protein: ASSPGSQGYEQY

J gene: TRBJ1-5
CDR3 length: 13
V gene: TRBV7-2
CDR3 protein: ASSLGQGANQPQH

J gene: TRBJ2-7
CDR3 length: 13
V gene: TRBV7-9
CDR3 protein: ASSSALGQVDEQY

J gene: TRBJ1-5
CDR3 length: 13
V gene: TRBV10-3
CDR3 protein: AISESGQGYQPQH

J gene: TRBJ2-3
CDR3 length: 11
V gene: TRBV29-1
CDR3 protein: SVEDRGGDTQY

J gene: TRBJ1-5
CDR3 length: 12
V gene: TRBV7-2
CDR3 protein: ASSPDRGSQPQH

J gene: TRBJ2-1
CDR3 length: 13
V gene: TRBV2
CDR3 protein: ASSVGTSSYNEQF

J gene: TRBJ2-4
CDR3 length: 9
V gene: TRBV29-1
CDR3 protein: SINPGGDQY

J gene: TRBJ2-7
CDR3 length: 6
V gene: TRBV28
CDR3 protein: ASGQGS

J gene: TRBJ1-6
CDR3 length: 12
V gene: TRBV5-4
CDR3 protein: ASSLETANSPLH

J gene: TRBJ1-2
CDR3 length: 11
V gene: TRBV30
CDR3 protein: AWSADRGYGYT

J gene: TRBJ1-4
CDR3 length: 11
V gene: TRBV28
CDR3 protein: ASEGGTNEKLF

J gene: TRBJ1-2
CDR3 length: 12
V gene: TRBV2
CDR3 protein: ASSEDPGGYGYT

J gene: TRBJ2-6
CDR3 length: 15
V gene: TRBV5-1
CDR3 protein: ASSFSPDGSGANVLT